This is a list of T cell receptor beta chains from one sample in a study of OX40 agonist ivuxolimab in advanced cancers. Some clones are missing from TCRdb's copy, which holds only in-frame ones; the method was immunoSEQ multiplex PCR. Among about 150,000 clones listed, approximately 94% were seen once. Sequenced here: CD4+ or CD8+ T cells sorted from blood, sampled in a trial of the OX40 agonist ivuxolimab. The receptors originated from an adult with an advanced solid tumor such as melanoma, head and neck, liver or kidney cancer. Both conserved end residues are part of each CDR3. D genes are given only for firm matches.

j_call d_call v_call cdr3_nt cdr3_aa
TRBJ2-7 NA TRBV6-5 TGTGCCAGCAGTCCCTCGACAGGCGGCTACGAGCAGTACTTC CASSPSTGGYEQYF
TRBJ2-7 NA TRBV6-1 TGTGCCAGCAGTGAAGCGCGTCGGGGGACCTACGAGCAGTACTTC CASSEARRGTYEQYF
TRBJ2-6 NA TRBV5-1 TGCGCCAGCAGCTTGCAGGGATCTAACCCTGGGGCCAACGTCCTGACTTTC CASSLQGSNPGANVLTF
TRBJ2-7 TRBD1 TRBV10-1 TGCGCCAGCAGTGATACGTCGACAGGGGGCCACTACGAGCAGTACTTC CASSDTSTGGHYEQYF
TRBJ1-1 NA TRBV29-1 TGCAGCACCAGTGCAGGGTACACTGAAGCTTTCTTT CSTSAGYTEAFF
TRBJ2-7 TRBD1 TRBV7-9 TGTGCCAGCAGCTTAGGGACAGGGCATGAGCAGTACTTC CASSLGTGHEQYF
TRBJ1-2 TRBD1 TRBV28 TGTGCCGTTTCTGGGACAGTTTTTGGTCGGAGATATGGCTACACCTTC CAVSGTVFGRRYGYTF
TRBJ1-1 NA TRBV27 TGTGCCAGCAGGGACGGGTCCGATAAGGGGAACACTGAAGCTTTCTTT CASRDGSDKGNTEAFF
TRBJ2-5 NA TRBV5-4 TGTGCCAGCAGCTTGAAAGGCGAGACCCAGTACTTC CASSLKGETQYF
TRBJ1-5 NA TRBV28 TGTGCCAGCAGTCGACATCAGCCCCAGCATTTT CASSRHQPQHF
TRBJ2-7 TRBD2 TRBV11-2 TGTGCCAGCAGCCCTCCGGGAGGAGGCAGCGAGCAGTACTTC CASSPPGGGSEQYF
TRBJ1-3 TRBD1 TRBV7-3 TGTGCCAGCAGTCAGGGGGTCTCTGGAAACACCATATATTTT CASSQGVSGNTIYF
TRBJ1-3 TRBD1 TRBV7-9 TGTGCCAGCAGCCCTCCGGGACAGGGAAACACCATATATTTT CASSPPGQGNTIYF
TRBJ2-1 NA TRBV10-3 TGTGCCATCACTCGGGACCAGTACAATGAGCAGTTCTTC CAITRDQYNEQFF
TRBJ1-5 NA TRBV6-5 TGTGCCAGCAGGTCCTTCAATAGCAATCAGCCCCAGCATTTT CASRSFNSNQPQHF
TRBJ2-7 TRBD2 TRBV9 TGTGCCAGCAGCGTAGCACACACTAGCGGGGGTTACGAGCAGTACTTC CASSVAHTSGGYEQYF
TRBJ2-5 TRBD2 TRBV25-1 TGTGCCAGCAGTCTCCGGGGGGGCCCGGGGGGAGAGACCCAGTACTTC CASSLRGGPGGETQYF
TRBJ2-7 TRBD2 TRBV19 TGTGCCAGTAGCCCACTAGCGGGAGTTCTCGAGCAGTACTTC CASSPLAGVLEQYF
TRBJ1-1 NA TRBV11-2 TGTGCCAGCAGTGGGAGGAGGACTGAAGCTTTCTTT CASSGRRTEAFF
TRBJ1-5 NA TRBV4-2 TGTGCCAGCAGCCAAGATCTACGGGGGGCCCGTCAGCCCCAGCATTTT CASSQDLRGARQPQHF
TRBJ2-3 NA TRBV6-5 TGTGCCAGCAACACAGGGGATACGCAGTATTTT CASNTGDTQYF
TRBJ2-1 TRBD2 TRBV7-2 TGTGCCAGCAGCGGAGCGGGAGTCTACAATGAGCAGTTCTTC CASSGAGVYNEQFF
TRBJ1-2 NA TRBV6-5 TGTGCCAGCAGTACCTCCCCCGGGCAGCACTATGGCTACACCTTC CASSTSPGQHYGYTF
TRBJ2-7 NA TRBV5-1 TGCGCCAGCAGCTTGGCCGGGCAGGGAGTCGGCGAGCAGTACTTC CASSLAGQGVGEQYF
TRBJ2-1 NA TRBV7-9 TGTGCCAGCAGTTTGCTCTCCGGCTACAATGAGCAGTTCTTC CASSLLSGYNEQFF
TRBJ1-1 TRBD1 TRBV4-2 TGTGCCAGCAGCCAGGACAGGGGGCCGGAAGCTTTCTTT CASSQDRGPEAFF